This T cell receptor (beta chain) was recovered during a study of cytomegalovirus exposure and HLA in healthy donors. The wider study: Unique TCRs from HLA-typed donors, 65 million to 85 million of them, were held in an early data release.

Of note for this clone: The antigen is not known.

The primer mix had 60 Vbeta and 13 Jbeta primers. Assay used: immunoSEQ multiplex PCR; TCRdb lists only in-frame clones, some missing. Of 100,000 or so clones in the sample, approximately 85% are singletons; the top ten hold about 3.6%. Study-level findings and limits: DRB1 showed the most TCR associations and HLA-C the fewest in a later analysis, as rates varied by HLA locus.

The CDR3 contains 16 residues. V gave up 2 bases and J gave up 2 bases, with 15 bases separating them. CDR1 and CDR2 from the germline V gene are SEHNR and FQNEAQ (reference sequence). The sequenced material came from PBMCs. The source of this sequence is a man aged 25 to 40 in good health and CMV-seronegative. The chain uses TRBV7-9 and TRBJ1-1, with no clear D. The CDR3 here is CASSLLTGSPNTEAFF. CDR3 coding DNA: TGTGCCAGCAGCTTACTTACGGGATCGCCAAACACTGAAGCTTTCTTT.